This TCR beta chain stems from a study of neurological immune-mediated disorders. Study results and caveats: Expanded clones shared no identical CDR3 amino acid sequences across subjects, which suggested private TCR-beta repertoires in all groups.

This clonotype was observed many times. Antigen: not known. With 10-nucleotide random UMIs included, cDNA was synthesized by 5'RACE. TCRdb reprocessed the 5' RACE reads with MiXCR, giving one entry per CDR3 protein. The data contain more than 35,000 distinct CDR3 sequences, around 6% of them singletons. This CDR3 has 15 residues. Trimming at V came to 3 bases and at J to 3 bases, leaving 3 bases not matched to a gene. Looked up from germline, CDR1 is KGHSH and CDR2 is LQKENI. The healthy controls volunteered at a blood bank in Maryland, USA. Around 900,000 sorted CD4+ or CD8+ T cells made each library. The TCR comes from a woman in her forties in good health. This chain connects TRBV18 to TRBJ2-1, with 9 bases fitting TRBD2. The material sequenced was CD4+ T cells from blood. This CDR3 reads CASSPPSGDYNEQFF. DNA for the CDR3: TGTGCCAGCTCACCTCCTAGCGGGGACTACAATGAGCAGTTCTTC.